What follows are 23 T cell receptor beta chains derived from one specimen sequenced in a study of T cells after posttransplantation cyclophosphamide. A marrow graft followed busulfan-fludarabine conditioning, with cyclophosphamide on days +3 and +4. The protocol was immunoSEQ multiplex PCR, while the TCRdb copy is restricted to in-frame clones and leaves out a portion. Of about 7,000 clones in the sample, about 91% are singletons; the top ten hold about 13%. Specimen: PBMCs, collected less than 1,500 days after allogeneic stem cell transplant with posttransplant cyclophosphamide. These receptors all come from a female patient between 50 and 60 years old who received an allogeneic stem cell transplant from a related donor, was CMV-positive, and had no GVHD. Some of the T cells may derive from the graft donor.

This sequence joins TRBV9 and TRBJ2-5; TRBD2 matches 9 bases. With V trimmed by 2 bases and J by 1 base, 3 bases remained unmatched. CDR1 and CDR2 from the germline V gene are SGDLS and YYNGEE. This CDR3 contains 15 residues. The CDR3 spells CASSVDSGGQETQYF. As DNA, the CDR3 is TGTGCCAGCAGCGTCGATAGCGGGGGCCAAGAGACCCAGTACTTC.

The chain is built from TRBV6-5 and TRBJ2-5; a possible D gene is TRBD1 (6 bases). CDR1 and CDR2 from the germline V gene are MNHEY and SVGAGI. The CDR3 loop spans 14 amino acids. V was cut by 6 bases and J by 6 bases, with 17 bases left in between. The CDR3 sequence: CASSPHREKKTQYF. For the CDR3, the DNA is TGTGCCAGCAGCCCTCACAGGGAGAAGAAGACCCAGTACTTC.

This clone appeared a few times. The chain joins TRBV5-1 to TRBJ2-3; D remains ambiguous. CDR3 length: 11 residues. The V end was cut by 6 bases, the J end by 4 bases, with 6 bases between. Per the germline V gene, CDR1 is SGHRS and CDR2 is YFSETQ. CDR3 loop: CASKSSDTQYF. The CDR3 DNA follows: TGCGCCAGCAAATCGTCAGATACGCAGTATTTT.

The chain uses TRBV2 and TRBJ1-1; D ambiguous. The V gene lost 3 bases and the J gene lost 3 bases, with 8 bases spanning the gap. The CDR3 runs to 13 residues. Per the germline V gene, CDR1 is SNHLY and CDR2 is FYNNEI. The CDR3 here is CASSDVQDTEAFF. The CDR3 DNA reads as TGTGCCAGCAGTGATGTGCAGGACACTGAAGCTTTCTTT. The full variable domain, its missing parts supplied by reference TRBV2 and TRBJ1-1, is EPEVTQTPSHQVTQMGQEVILRCVPISNHLYFYWYRQILGQKVEFLVSFYNNEISEKSEIFDDQFSVERPDGSNFTLKIRSTKLEDSAMYFCASSDVQDTEAFFGQGTRLTVV.

The CDR3 DNA is TGTGCCAGCAGCTTAGTCCGGACAGATTACGAGCAGTACTTC. Residues: CASSLVRTDYEQYF. This chain connects TRBV7-2 to TRBJ2-7, with a tentative D call TRBD1 (6 bases). Germline V gene data show CDR1 as SGHTA and CDR2 as FQGNSA. Trimming cost V 1 base and J 4 bases, with 11 bases left between them. This CDR3 has 14 residues.

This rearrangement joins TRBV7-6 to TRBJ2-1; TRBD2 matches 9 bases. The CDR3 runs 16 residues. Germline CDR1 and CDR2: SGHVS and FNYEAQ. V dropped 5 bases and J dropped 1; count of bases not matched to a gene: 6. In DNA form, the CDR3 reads TGTGCCAGCAGCCCCCGGACTAGCGAGTCCTACAATGAGCAGTTCTTC. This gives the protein CASSPRTSESYNEQFF.

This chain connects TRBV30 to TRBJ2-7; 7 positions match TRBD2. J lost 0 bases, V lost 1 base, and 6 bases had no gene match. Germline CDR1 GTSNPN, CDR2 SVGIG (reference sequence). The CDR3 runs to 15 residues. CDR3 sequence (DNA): TGTGCCTGGAGTGCCACTAGCGTCCCCTCCTACGAGCAGTACTTC. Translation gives CAWSATSVPSYEQYF.

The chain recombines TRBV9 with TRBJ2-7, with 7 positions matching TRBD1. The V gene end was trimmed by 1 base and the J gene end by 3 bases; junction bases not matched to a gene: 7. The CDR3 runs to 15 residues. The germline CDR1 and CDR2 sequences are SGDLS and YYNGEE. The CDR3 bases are TGTGCCAGCAGCGTATCGGGACAGCACTTCTACGAGCAGTACTTC. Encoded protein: CASSVSGQHFYEQYF.

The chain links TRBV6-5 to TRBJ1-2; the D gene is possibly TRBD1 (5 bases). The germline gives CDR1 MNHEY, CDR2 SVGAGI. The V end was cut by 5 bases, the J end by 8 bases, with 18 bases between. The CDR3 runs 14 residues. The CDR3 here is CASSPRGRDHGYTF. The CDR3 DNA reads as TGTGCCAGCAGTCCGCGGGGCAGGGATCACGGCTACACCTTC.

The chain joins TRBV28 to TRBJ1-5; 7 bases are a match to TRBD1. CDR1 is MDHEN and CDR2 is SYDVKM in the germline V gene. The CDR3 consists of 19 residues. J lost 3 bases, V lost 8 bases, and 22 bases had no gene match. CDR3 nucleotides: TGTGCCAGCTCCCCCGACGCAGACAGGGCGTTAACTGTCAATCAGCCCCAGCATTTT. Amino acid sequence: CASSPDADRALTVNQPQHF.

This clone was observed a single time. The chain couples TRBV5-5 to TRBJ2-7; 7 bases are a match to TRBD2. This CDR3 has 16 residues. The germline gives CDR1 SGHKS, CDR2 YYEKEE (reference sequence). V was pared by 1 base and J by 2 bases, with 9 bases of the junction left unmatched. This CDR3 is CASSLRLERGAYEQYF. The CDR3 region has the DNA TGTGCCAGCAGCTTGCGCCTCGAACGGGGGGCCTACGAGCAGTACTTC. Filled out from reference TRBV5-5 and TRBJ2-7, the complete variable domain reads DAGVTQSPTHLIKTRGQQVTLRCSPISGHKSVSWYQQVLGQGPQFIFQYYEKEERGRGNFPDRFSARQFPNYSSELNVNALLLGDSALYLCASSLRLERGAYEQYFGPGTRLTVT.

The CDR3 nucleotides read TGTGCCAGCAGTGATAGAGGGACATACCAAGAGACCCAGTACTTC. Translating gives CASSDRGTYQETQYF. The chain uses TRBV2 and TRBJ2-5, with a tentative D call TRBD1 (6 bases). CDR1 is SNHLY, CDR2 FYNNEI, per germline. V dropped 3 bases and J dropped 0 bases, with 11 bases sitting between them. CDR3 size: 15 residues.

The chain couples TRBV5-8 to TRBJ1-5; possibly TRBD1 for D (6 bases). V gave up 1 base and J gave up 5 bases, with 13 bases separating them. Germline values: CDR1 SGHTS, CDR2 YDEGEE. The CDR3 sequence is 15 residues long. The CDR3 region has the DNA TGTGCCAGCAGCTTGCATGCAGGGGTGTATCAGCCCCAGCATTTT. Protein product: CASSLHAGVYQPQHF.

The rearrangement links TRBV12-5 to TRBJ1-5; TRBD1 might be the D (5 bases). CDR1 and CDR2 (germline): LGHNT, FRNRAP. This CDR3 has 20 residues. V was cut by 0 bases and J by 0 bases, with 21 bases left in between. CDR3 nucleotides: TGTGCTAGTGGTTTGGTACGGAAAACCGGGGGGGATAATAGCAATCAGCCCCAGCATTTT. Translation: CASGLVRKTGGDNSNQPQHF.

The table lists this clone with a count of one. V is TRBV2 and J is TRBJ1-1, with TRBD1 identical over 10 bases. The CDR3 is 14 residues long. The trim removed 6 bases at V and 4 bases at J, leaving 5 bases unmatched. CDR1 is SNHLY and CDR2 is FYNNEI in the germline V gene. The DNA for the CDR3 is TGTGCCAGCAGGAGGGACAGGGGCAGCACTGAAGCTTTCTTT. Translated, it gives CASRRDRGSTEAFF. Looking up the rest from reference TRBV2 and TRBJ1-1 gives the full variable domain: EPEVTQTPSHQVTQMGQEVILRCVPISNHLYFYWYRQILGQKVEFLVSFYNNEISEKSEIFDDQFSVERPDGSNFTLKIRSTKLEDSAMYFCASRRDRGSTEAFFGQGTRLTVV.

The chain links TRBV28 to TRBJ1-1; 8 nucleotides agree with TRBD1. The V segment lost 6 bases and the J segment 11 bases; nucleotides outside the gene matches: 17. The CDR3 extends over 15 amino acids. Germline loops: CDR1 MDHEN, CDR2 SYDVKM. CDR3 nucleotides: TGTGCCAGCAGCCCTGGCCACAGGGGGGCCGATGGGGCTTTCTTT. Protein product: CASSPGHRGADGAFF.

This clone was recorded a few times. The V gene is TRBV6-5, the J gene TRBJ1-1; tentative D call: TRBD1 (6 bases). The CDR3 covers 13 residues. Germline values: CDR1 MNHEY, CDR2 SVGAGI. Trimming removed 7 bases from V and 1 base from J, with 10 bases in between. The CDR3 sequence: CASKQGWNTEAFF. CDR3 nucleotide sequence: TGTGCCAGCAAACAGGGTTGGAACACTGAAGCTTTCTTT.

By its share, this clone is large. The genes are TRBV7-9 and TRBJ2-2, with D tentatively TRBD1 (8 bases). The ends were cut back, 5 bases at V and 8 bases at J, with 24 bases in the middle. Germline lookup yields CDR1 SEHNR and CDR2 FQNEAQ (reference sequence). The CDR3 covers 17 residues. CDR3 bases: TGTGCCAGCAGCCCCCCGGGGGGACAGGCGGTAATTGGGGAGCTGTTTTTT. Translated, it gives CASSPPGGQAVIGELFF.

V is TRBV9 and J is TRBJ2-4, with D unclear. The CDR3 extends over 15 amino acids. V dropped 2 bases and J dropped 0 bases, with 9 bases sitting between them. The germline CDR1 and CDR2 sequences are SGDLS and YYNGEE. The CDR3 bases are TGTGCCAGCAGCGTCTCTTACATAGCCAAAAACATTCAGTACTTC. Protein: CASSVSYIAKNIQYF.

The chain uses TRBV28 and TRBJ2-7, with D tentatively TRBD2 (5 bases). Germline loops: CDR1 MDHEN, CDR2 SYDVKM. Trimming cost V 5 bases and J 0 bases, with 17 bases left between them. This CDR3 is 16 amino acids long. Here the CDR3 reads CASSPIERRSSYEQYF. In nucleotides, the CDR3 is TGTGCCAGCAGTCCCATCGAAAGGAGGAGCTCCTACGAGCAGTACTTC.

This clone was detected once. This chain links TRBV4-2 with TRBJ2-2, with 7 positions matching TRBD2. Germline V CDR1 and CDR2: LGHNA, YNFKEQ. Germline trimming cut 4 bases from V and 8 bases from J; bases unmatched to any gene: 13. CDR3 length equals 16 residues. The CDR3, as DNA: TGTGCCAGCAGCCCGGCTAGCGGACAAGGTGGGGGGGAGCTGTTTTTT. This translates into CASSPASGQGGGELFF.

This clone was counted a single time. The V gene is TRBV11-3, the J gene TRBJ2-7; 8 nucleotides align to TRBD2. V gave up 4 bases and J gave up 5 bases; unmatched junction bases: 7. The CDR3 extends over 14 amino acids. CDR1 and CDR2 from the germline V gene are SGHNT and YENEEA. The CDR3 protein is CASSWGGGSNEQYF. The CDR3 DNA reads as TGTGCCAGCAGCTGGGGCGGGGGGTCCAACGAGCAGTACTTC.

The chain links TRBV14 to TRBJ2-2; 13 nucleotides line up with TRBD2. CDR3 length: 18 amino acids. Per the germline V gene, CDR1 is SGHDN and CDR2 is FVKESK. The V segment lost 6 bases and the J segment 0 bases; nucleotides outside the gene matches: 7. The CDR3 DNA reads TGTGCCAGCAGTCGACTAGGACTAGCGGGAGCGAACACCGGGGAGCTGTTTTTT. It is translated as CASSRLGLAGANTGELFF. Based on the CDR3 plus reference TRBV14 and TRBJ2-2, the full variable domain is EAGVTQFPSHSVIEKGQTVTLRCDPISGHDNLYWYRRVMGKEIKFLLHFVKESKQDESGMPNNRFLAERTGGTYSTLKVQPAELEDSGVYFCASSRLGLAGANTGELFFGEGSRLTVL.